The 17 T cell receptor beta chains listed next were all sequenced from one sample in a study of cytomegalovirus exposure and HLA in healthy donors. PCR employed 60 Vbeta and 13 Jbeta primers. The data were produced by immunoSEQ multiplex PCR, yet TCRdb's version contains in-frame clones alone and is incomplete. Found here are approximately 150,000 clones, around four fifths of them singletons; the top ten hold almost 2.5%. The specimen was PBMCs. The source of these receptors is a boy aged 2 to 10 in good health and CMV-seronegative.

J is TRBJ2-2 and V is TRBV6-4; D is uncertain. CDR1 and CDR2 (germline): MRHNA, SNTAGT. V lost 3 bases and J lost 4, with 9 bases in between. The CDR3 spans 14 residues. The CDR3 spells CASSDWSSTGELFF. The CDR3, as DNA: TGTGCCAGCAGTGATTGGAGTTCCACCGGGGAGCTGTTTTTT.

The V and J genes are TRBV28 and TRBJ2-7; no reliable D call. Deletions cut 3 bases from V and 2 bases from J, with 8 bases between. Germline loops: CDR1 MDHEN, CDR2 SYDVKM. The CDR3 loop spans 13 amino acids. CDR3 coding DNA: TGTGCCAGCAGTTTGGTTAGTCCCTACGAGCAGTACTTC. Translated, it gives CASSLVSPYEQYF.

The chain is built from TRBV4-2 and TRBJ1-4; no reliable D call. CDR3 length equals 16 residues. Between the trimmed V and J ends, which lost 3 bases and 7 bases, there was a span of 18 bases. CDR1 is LGHNA, CDR2 YNFKEQ, per germline. Here the CDR3 reads CASSHHLPKRGEKLFF. CDR3 sequence (DNA): TGTGCCAGCAGCCACCACCTGCCTAAACGGGGTGAAAAACTGTTTTTT.

A single count supports this clone. This chain uses TRBV27 with TRBJ2-4, with D tentatively TRBD2 (5 bases). The CDR3 totals 15 residues. CDR1 is MNHEY, CDR2 SMNVEV, per germline (reference sequence). The V end was cut by 5 bases, the J end by 1 base, with 12 bases between. This CDR3 is CASSGREGAKNIQYF. Here the CDR3 DNA reads TGTGCCAGCAGTGGGCGAGAGGGCGCCAAAAACATTCAGTACTTC.

This clone came up once. V gene TRBV7-9 combines with J gene TRBJ1-1, with 8 bases aligning to TRBD1. Per germline, CDR1 SEHNR and CDR2 FQNEAQ (reference sequence). This CDR3 contains 15 residues. The V segment lost 2 bases and the J segment 4 bases; nucleotides outside the gene matches: 6. As DNA, the CDR3 is TGTGCCAGCAGCTTACAGGCAGGGGGCGGCACTGAAGCTTTCTTT. It encodes CASSLQAGGGTEAFF.

This CDR3 is CASSHPRTGADTQYF. Written as DNA, the CDR3 is TGCGCCAGCAGCCACCCCCGGACAGGGGCAGATACGCAGTATTTT. The chain joins TRBV4-1 to TRBJ2-3; 9 nucleotides align to TRBD1. CDR3 size: 15 residues. V shed 3 bases, J shed 4 bases, and the junction held 5 bases outside the gene matches. Germline V CDR1 and CDR2: MGHRA, YSYEKL.

This sequence joins TRBV28 and TRBJ2-5; D may be TRBD1 (6 bases). Germline V gene sequence: CDR1 MDHEN, CDR2 SYDVKM. The CDR3 has 12 amino acids. Trimming took off 2 bases at V and 5 bases at J, with 6 bases between the two ends. The CDR3 DNA is TGTGCCAGCAGTTTACAGGGGGAGACCCAGTACTTC. It yields the protein CASSLQGETQYF.

A few counts support this clone. The V and J genes are TRBV4-1 and TRBJ1-4; possible D gene TRBD1, 6 bases. This CDR3 region has 15 residues. V was trimmed by 2 bases and J by 6 bases, leaving 13 bases between them. Germline V gene sequence: CDR1 MGHRA, CDR2 YSYEKL. CDR3 region: CASSQTQGRDEKLFF. For the CDR3, the DNA is TGCGCCAGCAGCCAAACTCAGGGGCGGGATGAAAAACTGTTTTTT.

The V and J genes are TRBV13 and TRBJ2-5; D is unresolved. The V gene lost 3 bases and the J gene lost 4 bases, with 6 bases spanning the gap. Germline CDR1 reads PRHDT; CDR2 reads FYEKMQ (reference sequence). CDR3 length equals 12 residues. For the CDR3, the DNA is TGTGCCAGCAGCTTTCGGTCAGAGACCCAGTACTTC. It encodes CASSFRSETQYF.

The chain uses TRBV29-1 and TRBJ1-2, with a tentative D call TRBD1 (5 bases). Germline V lookup: CDR1 SQVTM, CDR2 ANQGSEA. This CDR3 region has 15 residues. V was shortened by 0 bases and J by 4 bases, with 15 bases between the two germline ends. This chain's CDR3 is CSVEDRKGAGYGYTF. In nucleotides, the CDR3 is TGCAGCGTTGAAGATCGGAAAGGGGCCGGCTATGGCTACACCTTC.

This clone came up a few times. J is TRBJ2-7 and V is TRBV28; maybe TRBD1 (6 bases). Germline V gene lookup returns CDR1 MDHEN and CDR2 SYDVKM. The V and J ends lost 6 bases and 3 bases respectively, with 24 bases between them. The CDR3 is 17 residues long. DNA for the CDR3: TGTGCCAGCAGCCTACCAGGTGGGGGCGCGTTGGTCTACGAGCAGTACTTC. Amino acid sequence: CASSLPGGGALVYEQYF.

The rearrangement uses TRBV6-5 and TRBJ1-3, with 9 bases that match TRBD1. The CDR3 loop spans 16 amino acids. The trim removed 2 bases at V and 2 bases at J, leaving 4 bases unmatched. The germline CDR1 and CDR2 sequences are MNHEY and SVGAGI. The CDR3 loop is CASSYTGGNTGNTIYF. The DNA for the CDR3 is TGTGCCAGCAGTTACACAGGGGGCAATACTGGAAACACCATATATTTT.

The rearrangement joins TRBV6-5 to TRBJ2-5; TRBD2 aligns across 11 bases. The closer fit of TRBJ2-7 to the DNA end suggests the J call may be wrong. This CDR3 is 14 amino acids long. Germline CDR1 and CDR2: MNHEY and SVGAGI. CDR3 DNA: TGTGCCAGCAGTTCAATAGCGGGGGGGCCCGAGCAGTACTTC. Protein sequence: CASSSIAGGPEQYF.

The CDR3 is CASSLFTDQPQHF. The CDR3 DNA reads TGTGCCAGCAGCTTATTTACTGATCAGCCCCAGCATTTT. The chain carries TRBV7-2 and TRBJ1-5; D remains unclear. Per the germline V gene, CDR1 is SGHTA and CDR2 is FQGNSA. The CDR3 spans 13 residues. Trimming pared 2 bases from V and 5 bases from J, leaving 7 bases between.

This chain joins TRBV28 and TRBJ2-7; 7 positions agree with TRBD1. The CDR3 totals 14 residues. After removal of 3 bases from V and 3 bases from J, the junction contained 5 bases not matched to a gene. The germline CDR1 and CDR2 sequences are MDHEN and SYDVKM. The CDR3 spells CASSFRNRGYEQYF. CDR3 DNA: TGTGCCAGCAGTTTTCGGAACAGGGGCTACGAGCAGTACTTC.

This chain joins TRBV4-1 and TRBJ2-5; the match to TRBD1 covers 10 bases. Trimming took 1 base from V and 5 from J; bases not matched to a gene: 7. Germline loops: CDR1 MGHRA, CDR2 YSYEKL. The CDR3 consists of 16 residues. The CDR3 reads CASSQGGTGARETQYF. Here the CDR3 DNA reads TGCGCCAGCAGCCAAGGGGGGACAGGGGCGAGGGAGACCCAGTACTTC.

The chain carries TRBV5-1 and TRBJ2-2, with TRBD2 matching over 10 bases. The trim removed 1 base at V and 2 bases at J, leaving 2 bases unmatched. This CDR3 contains 16 residues. Germline CDR1 and CDR2: SGHRS and YFSETQ. The CDR3 loop reads CASSLLAGDNTGELFF. The DNA of the CDR3 is TGCGCCAGCAGCTTGCTAGCGGGAGACAACACCGGGGAGCTGTTTTTT. Looking up the rest from reference TRBV5-1 and TRBJ2-2 gives the full variable domain: KAGVTQTPRYLIKTRGQQVTLSCSPISGHRSVSWYQQTPGQGLQFLFEYFSETQRNKGNFPGRFSGRQFSNSRSEMNVSTLELGDSALYLCASSLLAGDNTGELFFGEGSRLTVL.